This T cell receptor beta chain was recorded in a study of blood T cells in healthy people across ages. Overall study: About one barcoded beta molecule per two T cells was captured by template switching.

Combining a sample-barcoded 5' primer with a J-beta primer mix, a second PCR ran for roughly 7 to 12 cycles. TCRdb independently ran MiXCR on the 5' RACE reads; one entry per CDR3 protein. Of 550,000 to 750,000 distinct CDR3 sequences in the sample, approximately 21% were seen once. Study findings and constraints: Across the age range, TCR beta diversity per million T cells fell in a roughly linear way.

Germline V gene sequence: CDR1 SQVTM, CDR2 ANQGSEA. Trimming left V 8 bases short and J 3 bases short, with 19 bases between. This CDR3 is 14 amino acids long. Note on this clonotype: Its target is not known.

This TCR was recovered from a man in his 70s in good health. The sample comprised blood. This chain uses TRBV29-1 with TRBJ2-5; the D gene is possibly TRBD1 (6 bases). CDR3 in DNA: TGCAGCTCAGGACTGGACAGTCAAGAAGAGACCCAGTACTTC. It yields the protein CSSGLDSQEETQYF.